The T cell receptor (beta chain) described here comes from a study of metastatic and nonmetastatic thyroid tumors. Study context: Thyroid patients, malignant and benign, had repertoires compared across blood and tumor or nodule tissue. Findings of the study overall: Relative to benign nodules, malignant thyroid tumors were reportedly characterized by significantly elevated TCR beta diversity in blood and tumor.

CDR3 length: 13 amino acids. The V end lost 2 bases, the J end lost 3 bases, and 8 bases lay between the germline ends. CDR1 MNHEY and CDR2 SVGEGT come from the germline V gene. All patients were untreated before thyroid surgery. Concerning this clone itself: Its antigen is unidentified.

Original handling: Researchers built a distant-metastasis classifier for papillary thyroid cancer that drew on CDR3 differences across clinicopathological groups. TCRdb reprocessed the PCR reads using MiXCR. TCRdb's processing, not the authors' own work, is the source of the V and J calls. The sample records about 59,000 clones, just under 30% being singletons. Sequencing was carried out using blood. This sequence was found in a female donor with papillary thyroid cancer or a benign thyroid nodule (not recorded which). Some clones in this sample may be carry-over from other donors' samples. J is TRBJ2-7 and V is TRBV6-2 or TRBV6-3; no clear D. CDR3 in amino acids: CASSYPADYEQYF. The CDR3 coding sequence is TGTGCCAGCAGTTACCCAGCAGACTACGAGCAGTACTTC.